The rows below give T cell receptor beta chains drawn from one sample of a study of T cells in Graves' hyperthyroidism and ophthalmopathy. TCRdb called the multiplex PCR reads again in MiXCR, with one record for every CDR3 protein. The data contain over 650,000 distinct CDR3 sequences, roughly 15% of them singletons. Sequencing input: blood. The receptors were gathered from a man aged 18 to 29 with Graves' hyperthyroidism. The CDR3 runs from the conserved cysteine through the conserved F or W. Each record gives: CDR3 protein, CDR3 DNA, CDR3 length, clone size, D gene, J gene, V gene. D genes are given only for firm matches. Only some rows state a clone size, as once, few, many or a class for expanded clones.

CASSLREESTDTQYF TGTGCCAGCAGCCTTCGGGAAGAGAGCACAGATACGCAGTATTTT 15 . . TRBJ2-3 TRBV4-2
CASSNAGWGRGEQYF TGTGCCAGCAGCAACGCCGGATGGGGCCGGGGCGAGCAGTACTTC 15 many . TRBJ2-7 TRBV27
CASSEVGLPRDTQYF TGTGCCAGCAGTGAGGTGGGACTGCCTCGGGATACGCAGTATTTT 15 . . TRBJ2-3 TRBV6-1
CSATPGPGVEDTQYF TGCAGTGCGACCCCCGGGCCGGGGGTGGAAGATACGCAGTATTTT 15 many . TRBJ2-3 TRBV20-1
CASSSSLGLPGELFF TGTGCCAGCAGCTCTTCTTTGGGGCTCCCCGGGGAGCTGTTTTTT 15 . . TRBJ2-2 TRBV7-9
CASSSKGRGTDTQYF TGTGCCAGCAGCTCAAAGGGGCGAGGGACAGATACGCAGTATTTT 15 . . TRBJ2-3 TRBV7-9
CASSFWQEESGELFF TGTGCCAGCAGCTTCTGGCAGGAAGAGAGCGGGGAGCTGTTTTTT 15 . . TRBJ2-2 TRBV7-6
CASKRQSSYNEQFF TGTGCCAGCAAGCGGCAAAGCTCCTACAATGAGCAGTTCTTC 14 few . TRBJ2-1 TRBV6-1
CSAPDRVKTEAFF TGCAGTGCGCCGGACAGGGTAAAGACTGAAGCTTTCTTT 13 many TRBD1 TRBJ1-1 TRBV20-1
CATSDSGAGYGYTF TGTGCCACCAGTGATTCGGGGGCGGGCTATGGCTACACCTTC 14 few . TRBJ1-2 TRBV24-1
CASTPLAGGDGELFF TGTGCCAGCACCCCACTAGCGGGGGGCGACGGGGAGCTGTTTTTT 15 . TRBD2 TRBJ2-2 TRBV6-1